These 7 T cell receptor beta chains came from one sample sequenced in a study of blood T cell repertoires in COVID-19. Only in-frame clones appear in the TCRdb table, and some are missing; sequencing was by immunoSEQ multiplex PCR. The sample has under 200,000 clones; roughly 86% are singletons. Sequenced sample: peripheral blood. The receptors shown here come from a man in his 70s with acute or convalescent COVID-19.

This chain joins TRBV10-3 and TRBJ1-3; no clear D. This CDR3 is built from 14 residues. The V gene's germline CDR1 is ENHRY and CDR2 SYGVKD. V was clipped by 3 bases and J by 0 bases, with 6 bases between them. CDR3 DNA: TGTGCCATCAGTGAAAACAGCTCTGGAAACACCATATATTTT. Residues: CAISENSSGNTIYF.

J is TRBJ1-6 and V is TRBV28; TRBD1 matches 10 bases. The CDR3 is made up of 19 amino acids. Trimming at V came to 5 bases and at J to 7 bases, leaving 17 bases not matched to a gene. CDR1 and CDR2 (germline): MDHEN, SYDVKM. In nucleotides, the CDR3 is TGTGCCAGCAGTCCCTCCGGGACAGGGGCGCTATTTGGGAATTCACCCCTCCACTTT. This translates into CASSPSGTGALFGNSPLHF.

The J gene is TRBJ1-3, the V gene TRBV7-9; tentatively, D is TRBD1 (6 bases). This CDR3 has 15 residues. Germline CDR1 and CDR2: SEHNR and FQNEAQ (reference sequence). V was cut by 6 bases and J by 4 bases, with 16 bases left in between. The CDR3 DNA is TGTGCCAGCAGTTCGGACAGTTTGGCCGGAAACACCATATATTTT. Encoded protein: CASSSDSLAGNTIYF.

The rearrangement links TRBV6-1 to TRBJ2-1; 7 nucleotides agree with TRBD2. CDR3 length equals 17 residues. Germline CDR1 and CDR2: MNHNS and SASEGT. Germline trimming cut 1 base from V and 5 bases from J; bases unmatched to any gene: 11. The CDR3 region has the DNA TGTGCCAGCAGTGAAGTGGTGAGTAGCGGGCCAGACAATGAGCAGTTCTTC. Translated: CASSEVVSSGPDNEQFF.

V usage is TRBV12-3 or TRBV12-4 and J usage is TRBJ2-7; TRBD1 agrees at 7 bases. Trimming removed 6 bases from V and 3 bases from J; junction bases left unmatched: 5. This CDR3 is built from 13 residues. This CDR3 is CASRQTGIYEQYF. CDR3 bases: TGTGCCAGCAGACAGACAGGGATCTACGAGCAGTACTTC.

The chain links TRBV29-1 to TRBJ2-7, with D tentatively TRBD1 (5 bases). Germline V lookup: CDR1 SQVTM, CDR2 ANQGSEA. This CDR3 comprises 13 residues. V was pared by 1 base and J by 5 bases, with 12 bases between. CDR3 loop: CSVEGPDIHEQYF. CDR3 nucleotide sequence: TGCAGCGTTGAAGGTCCGGACATCCACGAGCAGTACTTC.

This rearrangement joins TRBV2 to TRBJ1-2, with D possibly being TRBD1 (5 bases). Germline V gene data show CDR1 as SNHLY and CDR2 as FYNNEI. The CDR3 extends over 11 amino acids. V lost 6 bases and J 8 bases, leaving 10 bases between the germline ends. In DNA form, the CDR3 reads TGTGCCAGCAGGGGGCGCGAAGGCTACACCTTC. Translated, it gives CASRGREGYTF.